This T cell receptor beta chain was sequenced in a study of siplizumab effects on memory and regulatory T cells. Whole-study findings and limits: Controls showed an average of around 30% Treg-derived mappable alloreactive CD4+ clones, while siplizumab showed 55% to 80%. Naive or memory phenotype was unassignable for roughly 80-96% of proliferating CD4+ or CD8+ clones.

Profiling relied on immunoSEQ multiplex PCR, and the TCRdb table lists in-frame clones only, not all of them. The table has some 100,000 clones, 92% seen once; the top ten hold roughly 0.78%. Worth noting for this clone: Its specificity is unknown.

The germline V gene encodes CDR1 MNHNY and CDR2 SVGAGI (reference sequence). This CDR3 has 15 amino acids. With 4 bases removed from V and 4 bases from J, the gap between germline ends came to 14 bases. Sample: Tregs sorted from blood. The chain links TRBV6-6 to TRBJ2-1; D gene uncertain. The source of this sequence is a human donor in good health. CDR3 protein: CASSWGNSQYNEQFF. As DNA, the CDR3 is TGTGCCAGCAGTTGGGGAAACTCGCAGTACAATGAGCAGTTCTTC.